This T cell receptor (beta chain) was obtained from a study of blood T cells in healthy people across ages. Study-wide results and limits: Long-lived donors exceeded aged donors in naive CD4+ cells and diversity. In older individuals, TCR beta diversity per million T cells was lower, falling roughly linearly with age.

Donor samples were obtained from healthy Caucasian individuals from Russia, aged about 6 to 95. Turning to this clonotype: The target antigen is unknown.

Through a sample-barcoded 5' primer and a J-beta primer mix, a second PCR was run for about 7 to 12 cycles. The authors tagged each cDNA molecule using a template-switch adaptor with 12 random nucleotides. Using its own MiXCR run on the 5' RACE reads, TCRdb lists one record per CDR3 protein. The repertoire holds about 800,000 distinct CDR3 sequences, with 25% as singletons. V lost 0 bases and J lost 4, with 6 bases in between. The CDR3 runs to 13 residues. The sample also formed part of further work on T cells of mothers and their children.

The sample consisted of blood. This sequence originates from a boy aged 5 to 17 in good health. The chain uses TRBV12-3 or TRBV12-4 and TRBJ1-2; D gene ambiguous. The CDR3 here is CASSLAGSYGYTF. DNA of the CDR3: TGTGCCAGCAGTTTAGCGGGCAGCTATGGCTACACCTTC.